The 14 T cell receptor beta chains in this list originate from one sample, sequenced in a study of T cell responses to AZD1222 COVID-19 vaccine. Libraries were prepared by immunoSEQ multiplex PCR; TCRdb keeps only in-frame clonotypes and omits some of them. Of tens of thousands of clones in the sample, 60% to 80% are singletons; the top ten hold over 20%. Source: peripheral blood, taken on day 0 of AZD1222 vaccination. Receptors were obtained from an adult in good health.

The chain links TRBV10-3 to TRBJ2-7, with D maybe TRBD1 (7 bases). The V gene's germline CDR1 is ENHRY and CDR2 SYGVKD. V lost 3 bases and J 4 bases, leaving 25 bases between the germline ends. The CDR3 covers 18 residues. This CDR3 is CAISDDRARLEGLYEQYF. CDR3 coding DNA: TGTGCCATCAGTGACGACAGGGCCCGACTAGAAGGTTTGTACGAGCAGTACTTC.

The sample holds a few counts of this clone. J is TRBJ2-5 and V is TRBV7-9; TRBD2 matches 8 bases. CDR3 length: 16 amino acids. J was trimmed by 4 bases and V by 6 bases; bases with no gene match: 13. Germline-derived CDR1 and CDR2 are SEHNR and FQNEAQ (reference sequence). The CDR3 DNA follows: TGTGCCAGCAGGGAGCGGACTAGCAAGAGGGGAGAGACCCAGTACTTC. As protein: CASRERTSKRGETQYF.

This chain connects TRBV24-1 to TRBJ2-7; no clear D. V shed 3 bases and J shed 2 bases, with 13 bases lying between them. In germline, CDR1 is KGHDR, CDR2 SFDVKD. The CDR3 sequence is 15 residues long. The CDR3 spells CATSDPPQVPYEQYF. CDR3 in DNA: TGTGCCACCAGTGATCCACCTCAAGTTCCCTACGAGCAGTACTTC.

This chain joins TRBV30 and TRBJ1-5; the match to TRBD1 covers 8 bases. This CDR3 spans 16 amino acids. Germline CDR1 is GTSNPN and CDR2 is SVGIG (reference sequence). After removal of 0 bases from V and 3 bases from J, the junction contained 7 bases not matched to a gene. CDR3 in amino acids: CAWSVRQGAINQPQHF. CDR3 nucleotides: TGTGCCTGGAGTGTACGGCAGGGGGCCATCAATCAGCCCCAGCATTTT.

This sequence joins TRBV4-1 and TRBJ1-6; D remains unclear. The CDR3 is 17 amino acids. Germline V gene lookup returns CDR1 MGHRA and CDR2 YSYEKL. The V end lost 1 base, the J end lost 2 bases, and 12 bases lay between the germline ends. The CDR3 loop is CASSQGGLGTYNSPLHF. CDR3 coding DNA: TGCGCCAGCAGCCAAGGGGGATTGGGCACCTATAATTCACCCCTCCACTTT.

The chain has TRBV5-1 and TRBJ1-1; D is possibly TRBD1 (5 bases). This CDR3 is built from 14 residues. CDR1 and CDR2 from the germline V gene are SGHRS and YFSETQ. The V end was cut by 4 bases, the J end by 1 base, with 11 bases between. The CDR3 loop is CASSQQAANTEAFF. For the CDR3, the DNA is TGCGCCAGCAGCCAACAGGCAGCGAACACTGAAGCTTTCTTT.

The rearrangement links TRBV30 to TRBJ1-3, with D unresolved. V was pared by 5 bases and J by 1 base, with 6 bases between. This CDR3 is built from 12 residues. Germline CDR1 is GTSNPN and CDR2 is SVGIG (reference sequence). The chain's CDR3 is CAWEESGNTIYF. CDR3 bases: TGTGCCTGGGAGGAATCTGGAAACACCATATATTTT.

This clone has only a few counts. The rearrangement uses TRBV10-3 and TRBJ2-5; D is ambiguous. Looked up from germline, CDR1 is ENHRY and CDR2 is SYGVKD. The CDR3 runs to 12 residues. Between the trimmed V and J ends, which lost 5 bases and 5 bases, there was a span of 9 bases. The CDR3 loop is CAISPAWETQYF. The CDR3 bases are TGTGCCATCAGTCCTGCGTGGGAGACCCAGTACTTC.

This chain links TRBV20-1 with TRBJ1-2; no firm D call. The germline V gene encodes CDR1 DFQATT and CDR2 SNEGSKA (reference sequence). This CDR3 is 11 amino acids long. The V end was cut by 3 bases, the J end by 8 bases, with 10 bases between. CDR3 residues: CSARWGRGYTF. For the CDR3, the DNA is TGCAGTGCTAGGTGGGGTAGAGGCTACACCTTC.

The chain combines TRBV7-8 with TRBJ1-2, with 9 bases fitting TRBD1. This CDR3 spans 15 amino acids. V lost 5 bases and J lost 5; bases outside the gene matches: 9. Germline values: CDR1 SGHVS, CDR2 FQNEAQ. CDR3 region: CASSTGGRGVYGYTF. In DNA form, the CDR3 reads TGTGCCAGCAGCACAGGGGGCCGAGGGGTTTATGGCTACACCTTC.

The J gene is TRBJ2-1, the V gene TRBV6-5; no clear D. Germline CDR1 reads MNHEY; CDR2 reads SVGAGI. This CDR3 spans 15 amino acids. Trimming left V 0 bases short and J 7 bases short, with 13 bases between. The CDR3 sequence: CASSYSIPGRNEQFF. The CDR3 nucleotides are TGTGCCAGCAGTTACTCGATCCCGGGTAGGAATGAGCAGTTCTTC.

This chain links TRBV27 with TRBJ2-5, with D unresolved. Trimming removed 3 bases at V and 3 bases at J, with 8 bases between. This CDR3 region has 13 residues. The V gene's germline CDR1 is MNHEY and CDR2 SMNVEV (reference sequence). In nucleotides, the CDR3 is TGTGCCAGCAGTTTGAGAAGGGAAGAGACCCAGTACTTC. It encodes CASSLRREETQYF.

This chain links TRBV5-5 with TRBJ2-3; 12 positions match TRBD2. J gave up 4 bases and V 2 bases, and 5 bases lay outside the gene matches. Germline V lookup: CDR1 SGHKS, CDR2 YYEKEE (reference sequence). The CDR3 consists of 16 residues. The CDR3, as DNA: TGTGCCAGCAGCTTAACTAGCGGGAGGTCGGCAGATACGCAGTATTTT. Translated, it gives CASSLTSGRSADTQYF.

This clone has just a few counts. The genes are TRBV11-2 and TRBJ2-1, with 12 nucleotides matching TRBD2. The CDR3 spans 16 residues. The germline V gene encodes CDR1 SGHAT and CDR2 FQNNGV. The V and J ends lost 5 bases and 7 bases, in that order; junction bases with no gene match: 9. The CDR3 reads CASSPRLAGVFNEQFF. As DNA, the CDR3 is TGTGCCAGCAGCCCAAGACTAGCGGGAGTTTTTAATGAGCAGTTCTTC.